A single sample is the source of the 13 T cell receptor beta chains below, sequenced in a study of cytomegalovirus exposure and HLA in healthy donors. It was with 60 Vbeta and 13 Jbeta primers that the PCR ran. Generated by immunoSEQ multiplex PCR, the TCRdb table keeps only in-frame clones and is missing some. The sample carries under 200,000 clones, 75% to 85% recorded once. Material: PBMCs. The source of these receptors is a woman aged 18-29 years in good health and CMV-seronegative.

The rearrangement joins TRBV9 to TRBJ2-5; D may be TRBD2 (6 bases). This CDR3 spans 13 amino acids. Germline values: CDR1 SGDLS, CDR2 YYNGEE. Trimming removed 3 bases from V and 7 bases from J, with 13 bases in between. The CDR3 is CASSDGTGGTQYF. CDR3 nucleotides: TGTGCCAGCAGCGACGGGACCGGGGGGACCCAGTACTTC.

As DNA, the CDR3 is TGTGCCAGCAGTTCGTTACTAGCGGGAGGGTTTCATGAGCAGTTCTTC. As protein: CASSSLLAGGFHEQFF. V is TRBV28 and J is TRBJ2-1; 13 bases are a match to TRBD2. J lost 8 bases, V lost 4 bases, and 8 bases had no gene match. The CDR3 extends over 16 amino acids. From germline, CDR1 is MDHEN and CDR2 SYDVKM.

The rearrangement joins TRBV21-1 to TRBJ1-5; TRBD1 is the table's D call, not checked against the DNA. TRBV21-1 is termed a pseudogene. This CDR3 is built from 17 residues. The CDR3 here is CASGPQGAFGGNQPQHF. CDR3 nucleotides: TGTGCCAGCGGACCCCAGGGGGCGTTTGGGGGCAATCAGCCCCAGCATTTT.

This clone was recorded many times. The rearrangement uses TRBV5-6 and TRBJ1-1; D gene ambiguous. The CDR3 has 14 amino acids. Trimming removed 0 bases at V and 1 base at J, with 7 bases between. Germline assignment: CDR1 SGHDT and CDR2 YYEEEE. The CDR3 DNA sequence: TGTGCCAGCAGCTTGGAGGCAGGGAACACTGAAGCTTTCTTT. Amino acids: CASSLEAGNTEAFF.

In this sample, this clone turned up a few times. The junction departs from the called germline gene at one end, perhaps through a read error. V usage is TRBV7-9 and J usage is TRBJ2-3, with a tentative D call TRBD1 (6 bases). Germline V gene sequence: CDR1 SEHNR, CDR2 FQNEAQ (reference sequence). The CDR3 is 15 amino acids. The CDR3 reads CSSSLAYRETDTQYF. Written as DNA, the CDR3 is TGTTCCAGCAGCTTAGCCTACAGGGAAACAGATACGCAGTATTTT.

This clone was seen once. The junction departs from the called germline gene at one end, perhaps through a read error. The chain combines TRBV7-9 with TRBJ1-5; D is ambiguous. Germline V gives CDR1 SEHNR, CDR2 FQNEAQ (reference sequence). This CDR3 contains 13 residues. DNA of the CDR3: TGTACCAGCAGCCAACAGAAAAATCAGCCCCAGCATTTT. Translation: CTSSQQKNQPQHF.

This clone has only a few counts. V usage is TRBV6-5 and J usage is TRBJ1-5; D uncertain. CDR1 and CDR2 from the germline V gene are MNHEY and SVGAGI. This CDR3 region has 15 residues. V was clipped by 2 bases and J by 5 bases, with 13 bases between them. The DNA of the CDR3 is TGTGCCAGCAGTTACAGCGCCGCCAAATATCAGCCCCAGCATTTT. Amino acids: CASSYSAAKYQPQHF.

CDR3 nucleotide sequence: TGTGCCAGCAGCTTGGTGAGGCCTGGTAATGAAAAACTGTTTTTT. Its protein product is CASSLVRPGNEKLFF. The chain employs TRBV5-6 and TRBJ1-4; D gene uncertain. CDR3 length equals 15 residues. Germline V gene lookup returns CDR1 SGHDT and CDR2 YYEEEE. Trimming left V 0 bases short and J 4 bases short, with 10 bases between.

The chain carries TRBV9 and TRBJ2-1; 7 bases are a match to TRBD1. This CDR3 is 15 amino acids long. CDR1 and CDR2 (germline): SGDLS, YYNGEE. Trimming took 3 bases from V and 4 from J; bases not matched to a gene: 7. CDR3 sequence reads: CASSASADRYNEQFF. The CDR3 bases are TGTGCCAGCAGCGCTTCTGCGGACAGGTACAATGAGCAGTTCTTC.

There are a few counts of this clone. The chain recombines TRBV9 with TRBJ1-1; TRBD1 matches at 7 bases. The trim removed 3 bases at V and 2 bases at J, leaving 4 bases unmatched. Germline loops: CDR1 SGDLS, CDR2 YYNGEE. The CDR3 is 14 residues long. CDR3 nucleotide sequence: TGTGCCAGCAGCGGACAGGGATTTAACACTGAAGCTTTCTTT. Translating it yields CASSGQGFNTEAFF.

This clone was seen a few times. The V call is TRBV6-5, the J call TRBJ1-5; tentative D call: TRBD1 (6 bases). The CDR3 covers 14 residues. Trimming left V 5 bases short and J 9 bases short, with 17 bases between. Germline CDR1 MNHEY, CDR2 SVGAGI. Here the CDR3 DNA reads TGTGCCAGCAGTATACGGACAGAGCCGCCGCCCCAGCATTTT. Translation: CASSIRTEPPPQHF.

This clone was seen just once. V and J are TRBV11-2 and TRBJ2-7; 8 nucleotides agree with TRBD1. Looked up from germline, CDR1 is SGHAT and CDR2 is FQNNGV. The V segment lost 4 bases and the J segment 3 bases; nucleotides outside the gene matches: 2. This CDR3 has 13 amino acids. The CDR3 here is CASSSTGGYEQYF. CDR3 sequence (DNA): TGTGCCAGCAGCTCTACAGGGGGCTACGAGCAGTACTTC. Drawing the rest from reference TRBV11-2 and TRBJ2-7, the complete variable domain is EAGVAQSPRYKIIEKRQSVAFWCNPISGHATLYWYQQILGQGPKLLIQFQNNGVVDDSQLPKDRFSAERLKGVDSTLKIQPAKLEDSAVYLCASSSTGGYEQYFGPGTRLTVT.

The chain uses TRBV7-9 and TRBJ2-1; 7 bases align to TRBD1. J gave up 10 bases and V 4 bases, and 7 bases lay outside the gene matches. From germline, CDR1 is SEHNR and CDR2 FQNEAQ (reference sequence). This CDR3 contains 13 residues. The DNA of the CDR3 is TGTGCCAGCAGCTCAGACAGGGTCGGAGAGCAGTTCTTC. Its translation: CASSSDRVGEQFF.